The 15 T cell receptor beta chains given below trace back to one sample, sequenced in a study of T cell responses to AZD1222 COVID-19 vaccine. Profiling relied on immunoSEQ multiplex PCR, and the TCRdb table lists in-frame clones only, not all of them. The sample yields around 120,000 clones, around 94% seen once. The material sequenced was peripheral blood, taken 28 days after the second AZD1222 dose. These receptors all stem from an adult who received the AZD1222 COVID-19 vaccine.

The chain joins TRBV28 to TRBJ2-3; D tentatively fits TRBD1 or TRBD2 (5 bases each). CDR3 size: 14 residues. CDR1 and CDR2 from the germline V gene are MDHEN and SYDVKM. The ends were cut back, 4 bases at V and 3 bases at J, with 11 bases in the middle. CDR3 bases: TGTGCCAGCAGTTCGGGGCAGGCTACAGATACGCAGTATTTT. Residues: CASSSGQATDTQYF.

The rearrangement joins TRBV6-5 to TRBJ2-5; 9 bases are a match to TRBD1. CDR1 MNHEY and CDR2 SVGAGI come from the germline V gene. V lost 6 bases and J lost 4; bases outside the gene matches: 3. CDR3 length: 13 residues. CDR3 region: CASSRTGVETQYF. DNA of the CDR3: TGTGCCAGCAGCAGGACAGGGGTAGAGACCCAGTACTTC.

This clone was detected once. A read error may account for a junction end that differs from germline. The chain is built from TRBV6-1 and TRBJ2-7; the match to TRBD1 covers 7 bases. Germline CDR1 reads MNHNS; CDR2 reads SASEGT. The CDR3 loop spans 16 amino acids. The chain's CDR3 is CASSKAVGGDRYEQYF. Written as DNA, the CDR3 is TGTGCCAGCAGTAAAGCTGTAGGGGGCGATCGTTACGAGCAGTACTTC.

V is TRBV10-2 and J is TRBJ1-6; no definite D call. CDR1 WSHSY and CDR2 SAAADI come from the germline V gene. This CDR3 spans 15 amino acids. The V end was cut by 3 bases, the J end by 4 bases, with 10 bases between. CDR3 residues: CASSDWPLYNSPLHF. DNA for the CDR3: TGCGCCAGCAGTGACTGGCCGTTATATAATTCACCCCTCCACTTT.

This clone was seen a single time. The chain has TRBV28 and TRBJ2-7; 10 bases agree with TRBD1. This CDR3 region has 16 residues. The V gene's germline CDR1 is MDHEN and CDR2 SYDVKM. Unmatched junction bases numbered 9, after V lost 2 bases and J lost 5 bases. The CDR3 DNA sequence: TGTGCCAGCAGTTTACTAATACGGACAGGGGGGAACGAGCAGTACTTC. It codes for CASSLLIRTGGNEQYF.

V usage is TRBV7-2 and J usage is TRBJ1-3; 9 bases agree with TRBD1. V trimming: 7 bases; J trimming: 3 bases; junction bases outside the gene matches: 7. The V gene's germline CDR1 is SGHTA and CDR2 FQGNSA. The CDR3 is 15 residues long. CDR3: CASTQYRGLGNTIYF. CDR3 sequence (DNA): TGTGCCAGCACCCAATACAGGGGGCTTGGAAACACCATATATTTT.

This chain connects TRBV27 to TRBJ1-2; 7 bases fit TRBD1. V gave up 5 bases and J gave up 8 bases; unmatched junction bases: 14. The germline gives CDR1 MNHEY, CDR2 SMNVEV (reference sequence). CDR3 size: 15 residues. CDR3 DNA sequence: TGTGCCAGCAGTCCAGGGACAGTGCATACTAGAGGCTACACCTTC. This codes for CASSPGTVHTRGYTF.

The rearrangement joins TRBV14 to TRBJ1-1, with D possibly being TRBD1 (6 bases). The CDR3 is made up of 13 amino acids. Trimming pared 1 base from V and 5 bases from J, leaving 8 bases between. In germline, CDR1 is SGHDN, CDR2 FVKESK. The CDR3 sequence is CASSQGGATEAFF. In DNA, the CDR3 is TGTGCCAGCAGCCAAGGGGGGGCGACTGAAGCTTTCTTT.

The V gene is TRBV21-1, the J gene TRBJ2-1; TRBD1 reflects the table's D call only, with no check against the DNA. TRBV21-1 has pseudogene status. The CDR3 sequence is 14 residues long. DNA of the CDR3: TGTGCCAGCAGCAAAAATCGGACATACAATGAGCAGTTCTTC. Its translation: CASSKNRTYNEQFF.

The sample holds a few counts of this clone. The rearrangement joins TRBV3-1 (or the pseudogene TRBV3-2) to TRBJ1-2, with D unresolved. The germline gives CDR1 LGHDT, CDR2 YNNKEL (reference sequence). CDR3 length equals 14 residues. With 1 base removed from V and 6 bases from J, the gap between germline ends came to 12 bases. Here the CDR3 reads CASSQVTVVDGYTF. CDR3 sequence (DNA): TGTGCCAGCAGCCAAGTTACGGTTGTGGATGGCTACACCTTC.

This chain joins TRBV15 and TRBJ2-3, with 8 nucleotides matching TRBD2. Germline V gene sequence: CDR1 LNHNV, CDR2 YYDKDF (reference sequence). The V segment lost 0 bases and the J segment 2 bases; nucleotides outside the gene matches: 4. This CDR3 spans 16 amino acids. The CDR3 region is CATSRDILAATDTQYF. The CDR3 nucleotides are TGTGCCACCAGCAGAGATATACTAGCGGCCACAGATACGCAGTATTTT.

The chain recombines TRBV6-5 with TRBJ2-7; 7 bases map to TRBD1. After removal of 6 bases from V and 0 bases from J, the junction contained 5 bases not matched to a gene. The CDR3 covers 14 residues. The germline V gene encodes CDR1 MNHEY and CDR2 SVGAGI. CDR3 region: CASSSDRDSYEQYF. The DNA of the CDR3 is TGTGCCAGCAGCTCAGACAGGGACTCCTACGAGCAGTACTTC.

The V gene is TRBV27, the J gene TRBJ2-7; TRBD1 aligns across 9 bases. The V gene end was trimmed by 3 bases and the J gene end by 4 bases; junction bases not matched to a gene: 7. The CDR3 length is 15 residues. The germline CDR1 and CDR2 sequences are MNHEY and SMNVEV (reference sequence). The CDR3 DNA reads TGTGCCAGCAGTTTGGGACAGGGATTCTCTTACGAGCAGTACTTC. It encodes CASSLGQGFSYEQYF.

The chain uses TRBV3-1 (or the pseudogene TRBV3-2) and TRBJ1-3; D gene unclear. The V gene lost 0 bases and the J gene lost 0 bases, with 9 bases spanning the gap. CDR3 length: 16 residues. CDR1 and CDR2 (germline): LGHDT, YNNKEL (reference sequence). The CDR3 DNA is TGTGCCAGCAGCCAAGAAGTTGGGTTCTCTGGAAACACCATATATTTT. Translation: CASSQEVGFSGNTIYF.

The chain carries TRBV18 and TRBJ2-2; tentatively, D is TRBD2 (6 bases). The CDR3 spans 14 residues. CDR1 KGHSH and CDR2 LQKENI come from the germline V gene. V was shortened by 3 bases and J by 3 bases, with 8 bases between the two germline ends. The CDR3 reads CASSPWGDTGELFF. The CDR3 DNA sequence: TGTGCCAGCTCACCCTGGGGGGACACCGGGGAGCTGTTTTTT.